This TCR beta chain originates from a study of T cell changes during pregnancy in multiple sclerosis. Libraries were prepared by immunoSEQ multiplex PCR; TCRdb keeps only in-frame clonotypes and omits some of them. In the table there are 45,000 to 75,000 clones, 92% of which are singletons. Between the trimmed V and J ends, which lost 5 bases and 2 bases, there was a span of 13 bases. This CDR3 spans 15 amino acids. Germline V gene lookup returns CDR1 MGHRA and CDR2 YSYEKL. The genes are TRBV4-1 and TRBJ1-5; D remains unclear. This specimen was peripheral blood, taken in the first trimester of pregnancy. This clonotype was sampled from a female donor with multiple sclerosis, enrolled in a pregnancy study. CDR3 residues: CASSSRMEGNQPQHF. The CDR3 region has the DNA TGCGCCAGCAGCTCGCGGATGGAGGGCAATCAGCCCCAGCATTTT.